The clone carrying this T cell receptor beta chain was counted a few times. Antigen specificity is unknown. The sample originates from a study of OX40 agonist ivuxolimab in advanced cancers. The investigators sampled blood at baseline, at cycle 4 day 1, and at cycle 7 day 1. Study results and caveats: The work left the antigen specificity of expanded peripheral T cells undetermined. Averaging showed that CD8+ T cells had more expanded clones than CD4+ did.

TCRdb keeps only in-frame clones here, not all; method: immunoSEQ multiplex PCR. The sample lists 65,000 to 75,000 clones; more than 70% were seen once. The CDR3 length is 14 residues. From germline, CDR1 is MNHNS and CDR2 SASEGT. V lost 8 bases and J lost 8, with 16 bases in between. This receptor was obtained from an adult with an advanced solid tumor such as melanoma, head and neck, liver or kidney cancer. This chain uses TRBV6-1 with TRBJ1-6; D is perhaps TRBD1 (5 bases). Sample: CD4+ or CD8+ T cells sorted from blood, taken in a trial of the OX40 agonist ivuxolimab. As DNA, the CDR3 is TGTGCCAGCGCTTTGGCAGGGAGAGATTCACCCCTCCACTTT. Its protein is CASALAGRDSPLHF.